These 28 T cell receptor beta chains share one sample of origin, sequenced in a study of shared clonotypes between healthy human individuals. The assay was immunoSEQ multiplex PCR, and TCRdb's table has in-frame clones only and misses some. The sample lists 2 million to 3 million clones, under 95% occurring once. Sequenced material: naive CD4+ T cells from PBMCs. As to subset: CD45RA+ positively selected. The receptors shown here come from a man younger than 30 in good health. Some clones in this sample may be carry-over from other donors' samples.

This sequence joins TRBV18 and TRBJ1-4, with D maybe TRBD1 (5 bases). Germline CDR1 KGHSH, CDR2 LQKENI. Trimming removed 4 bases from V and 1 base from J, with 16 bases in between. The CDR3 is made up of 17 amino acids. CDR3 region: CASSRFRMGVTNEKLFF. The CDR3 DNA reads TGTGCCAGCTCACGATTCCGGATGGGGGTAACTAATGAAAAACTGTTTTTT. The whole variable domain, filled in from reference TRBV18 and TRBJ1-4, reads NAGVMQNPRHLVRRRGQEARLRCSPMKGHSHVYWYRQLPEEGLKFMVYLQKENIIDESGMPKERFSAEFPKEGPSILRIQQVVRGDSAAYFCASSRFRMGVTNEKLFFGSGTQLSVL.

With respect to this clone: The germline gene is not matched at one end of the junction; a read error may be the cause. At the DNA level, this CDR3 is encoded by other sequences in the same sample as well. The chain recombines TRBV9 with TRBJ1-1; 8 bases map to TRBD1. CDR1 and CDR2 (germline): SGDLS, YYNGEE. This CDR3 has 13 residues. This chain's CDR3 is CASSQTGDTEAFF. CDR3 sequence (DNA): TGCGCCAGCAGCCAGACAGGGGACACTGAAGCTTTCTTT.

The chain has TRBV7-2 and TRBJ2-5; 10 bases fit TRBD2. Germline loops: CDR1 SGHTA, CDR2 FQGNSA. V trimming: 0 bases; J trimming: 0 bases; junction bases outside the gene matches: 7. CDR3 length equals 18 residues. The CDR3 loop reads CASSLAPGTSAYQETQYF. CDR3 DNA: TGTGCCAGCAGCTTAGCGCCAGGGACTAGCGCTTACCAAGAGACCCAGTACTTC.

V and J are TRBV27 and TRBJ1-1; no firm D call. The CDR3 is 15 amino acids. Trimming took off 1 base at V and 5 bases at J, with 14 bases between the two ends. Per germline, CDR1 MNHEY and CDR2 SMNVEV (reference sequence). The CDR3: CASSLLGRRVTEAFF. The CDR3 nucleotides read TGTGCCAGCAGTTTATTAGGCAGGAGGGTTACTGAAGCTTTCTTT.

The rearrangement links TRBV7-9 to TRBJ2-3, with 7 positions matching TRBD2. The CDR3 length is 15 residues. V lost 5 bases to trimming and J lost 6 bases; unmatched junction nucleotides: 11. The germline V gene encodes CDR1 SEHNR and CDR2 FQNEAQ (reference sequence). The CDR3 DNA is TGTGCCAGCAGCGGAGTAGTGGGAGGGTCGGATACGCAGTATTTT. Translated, it gives CASSGVVGGSDTQYF.

This clone was found once. CDR3 DNA: TGTGCCAGCACCCCCGGCGTGAGCGGGAACACCGGGGAGCTGTTTTTT. It is translated as CASTPGVSGNTGELFF. The chain joins TRBV9 to TRBJ2-2; weak D call: TRBD2 (5 bases). CDR3 length equals 16 residues. Trimming left V 6 bases short and J 1 base short, with 16 bases between. The V gene's germline CDR1 is SGDLS and CDR2 YYNGEE.

The J gene is TRBJ2-7, the V gene TRBV28; TRBD1 matches at 11 bases. Germline CDR1 is MDHEN and CDR2 is SYDVKM. The V and J ends lost 7 bases and 6 bases, in that order; junction bases with no gene match: 11. The CDR3 covers 15 residues. This CDR3 is CASKKAGTGGGEQYF. DNA for the CDR3: TGTGCCAGCAAAAAAGCCGGGACAGGGGGGGGCGAGCAGTACTTC. The variable domain in full, completed from reference TRBV28 and TRBJ2-7, reads DVKVTQSSRYLVKRTGEKVFLECVQDMDHENMFWYRQDPGLGLRLIYFSYDVKMKEKGDIPEGYSVSREKKERFSLILESASTNQTSMYLCASKKAGTGGGEQYFGPGTRLTVT.

This chain links TRBV9 with TRBJ2-2; D is possibly TRBD2 (5 bases). Deletions cut 4 bases from V and 6 bases from J, with 16 bases between. The CDR3 extends over 15 amino acids. The germline V gene encodes CDR1 SGDLS and CDR2 YYNGEE. CDR3 in amino acids: CASSTEVWGAGELFF. The CDR3 DNA sequence: TGTGCCAGCAGCACAGAAGTTTGGGGAGCCGGGGAGCTGTTTTTT.

The CDR3: CASSVGLAGAWVEQFF. CDR3 nucleotide sequence: TGTGCCAGCAGCGTAGGGCTAGCGGGAGCCTGGGTTGAGCAGTTCTTC. The chain carries TRBV9 and TRBJ2-1; 10 bases map to TRBD2. The CDR3 length is 16 residues. The germline gives CDR1 SGDLS, CDR2 YYNGEE. V lost 0 bases, J lost 9 bases, and 9 bases stayed unmatched.

The chain employs TRBV7-3 and TRBJ1-6, with a tentative D call TRBD1 (6 bases). Trimming cost V 5 bases and J 7 bases, with 9 bases left between them. Germline V lookup: CDR1 SGHTA, CDR2 FQGTGA. The CDR3 loop spans 13 amino acids. Here the CDR3 DNA reads TGTGCCAGCAGCGAAACAGGGAATTCACCCCTCCACTTT. Encoded protein: CASSETGNSPLHF.

V and J are TRBV9 and TRBJ2-2; a possible D gene is TRBD2 (5 bases). The CDR3 is 12 residues long. CDR1 is SGDLS, CDR2 YYNGEE, per germline. V was cut by 7 bases and J by 6 bases, with 10 bases left in between. The CDR3 spells CASGGESGELFF. The DNA for the CDR3 is TGTGCCAGCGGTGGGGAGTCCGGGGAGCTGTTTTTT.

The count of this clone is one. The rearrangement uses TRBV2 and TRBJ1-1; 9 bases line up with TRBD1. From germline, CDR1 is SNHLY and CDR2 FYNNEI. V was pared by 6 bases and J by 10 bases, with 9 bases of the junction left unmatched. This CDR3 has 13 residues. The CDR3 is CASRTGGIVRAFF. CDR3 DNA: TGTGCCAGCAGGACAGGGGGAATAGTAAGAGCTTTCTTT. Full variable domain (remainder filled in from reference TRBV2 and TRBJ1-1): EPEVTQTPSHQVTQMGQEVILRCVPISNHLYFYWYRQILGQKVEFLVSFYNNEISEKSEIFDDQFSVERPDGSNFTLKIRSTKLEDSAMYFCASRTGGIVRAFFGQGTRLTVV.

The rearrangement joins TRBV6-5 to TRBJ2-5; 9 bases map to TRBD2. The CDR3 contains 12 residues. The J segment lost 4 bases and the V segment lost 6 bases, leaving 0 bases of the junction unmatched. Germline V lookup: CDR1 MNHEY, CDR2 SVGAGI. CDR3 nucleotide sequence: TGTGCCAGCAGAGCGGGAGGAGAGACCCAGTACTTC. It codes for CASRAGGETQYF.

The chain has TRBV6-5 and TRBJ2-3; 7 positions agree with TRBD2. Unmatched junction bases numbered 7, after V lost 6 bases and J lost 4 bases. The CDR3 length is 14 residues. The V gene's germline CDR1 is MNHEY and CDR2 SVGAGI. The CDR3 loop reads CASRSGVAADTQYF. The CDR3 DNA reads TGTGCCAGCAGAAGCGGGGTGGCCGCAGATACGCAGTATTTT.

V gene TRBV28 combines with J gene TRBJ1-5, with a tentative D call TRBD1 (5 bases). The CDR3 consists of 16 residues. Germline V gene sequence: CDR1 MDHEN, CDR2 SYDVKM. The V end lost 3 bases, the J end lost 3 bases, and 15 bases lay between the germline ends. The CDR3 loop is CASSFSGELFNQPQHF. The CDR3 nucleotides read TGTGCCAGCAGTTTTTCGGGGGAGCTATTCAATCAGCCCCAGCATTTT.

The gene calls are TRBV7-9 and TRBJ2-1; TRBD2 agrees at 11 bases. V lost 2 bases, J lost 3 bases, and 12 bases stayed unmatched. The length of the CDR3 is 19 residues. The germline CDR1 and CDR2 sequences are SEHNR and FQNEAQ (reference sequence). The CDR3 protein is CASSLPGTSGPPDYNEQFF. The CDR3 DNA is TGTGCCAGCAGCTTACCCGGGACTAGCGGTCCTCCGGACTACAATGAGCAGTTCTTC. Full variable domain (remainder filled in from reference TRBV7-9 and TRBJ2-1): DTGVSQNPRHKITKRGQNVTFRCDPISEHNRLYWYRQTLGQGPEFLTYFQNEAQLEKSRLLSDRFSAERPKGSFSTLEIQRTEQGDSAMYLCASSLPGTSGPPDYNEQFFGPGTRLTVL.

V usage is TRBV7-2 and J usage is TRBJ2-2, with TRBD2 matching 14 bases. Germline CDR1 is SGHTA and CDR2 is FQGNSA. The J segment lost 7 bases and the V segment lost 6 bases, leaving 7 bases of the junction unmatched. The CDR3 has 16 residues. CDR3 region: CASRPTSGRVSGELFF. As DNA, the CDR3 is TGTGCCAGCAGACCGACTAGCGGGAGGGTTAGCGGGGAGCTGTTTTTT.

This clone was observed a single time. The chain combines TRBV4-1 with TRBJ2-1; D is possibly TRBD2 (5 bases). V lost 6 bases and J 1 base, leaving 10 bases between the germline ends. Germline V gene lookup returns CDR1 MGHRA and CDR2 YSYEKL. This CDR3 region has 14 residues. This CDR3 reads CASRGRDSYNEQFF. The DNA of the CDR3 is TGCGCCAGCAGAGGACGGGATTCCTACAATGAGCAGTTCTTC.

The chain combines TRBV28 with TRBJ2-3, with unresolved D. The ends were cut back, 6 bases at V and 0 bases at J, with 7 bases in the middle. Germline V lookup: CDR1 MDHEN, CDR2 SYDVKM. CDR3 length: 13 amino acids. CDR3 bases: TGTGCCAGCAGGTGGGCCAGCACAGATACGCAGTATTTT. Amino acid sequence: CASRWASTDTQYF.

This rearrangement joins TRBV5-1 to TRBJ2-6; D call uncertain. CDR3 length: 15 amino acids. V lost 0 bases and J lost 7, with 11 bases in between. The germline V gene encodes CDR1 SGHRS and CDR2 YFSETQ. CDR3 loop: CASSLVVGKANVLTF. The CDR3 DNA reads TGCGCCAGCAGCTTGGTGGTGGGGAAAGCCAACGTCCTGACTTTC.

The table lists this clone with a count of one. This chain connects TRBV28 to TRBJ1-5; 9 nucleotides agree with TRBD1. V lost 6 bases, J lost 4 bases, and 7 bases stayed unmatched. CDR3 length: 15 residues. In germline, CDR1 is MDHEN, CDR2 SYDVKM. The CDR3 loop is CASRTPGTGNQPQHF. The CDR3 nucleotides read TGTGCCAGCAGAACCCCCGGGACAGGGAATCAGCCCCAGCATTTT.

V is TRBV15 and J is TRBJ1-5; possibly TRBD1 for D (6 bases). The V gene's germline CDR1 is LNHNV and CDR2 YYDKDF (reference sequence). With 1 base removed from V and 5 bases from J, the gap between germline ends came to 12 bases. CDR3 length equals 15 residues. The CDR3 DNA reads TGTGCCACCAGCAGAGGTAGGAGGGGGGATCAGCCCCAGCATTTT. It codes for CATSRGRRGDQPQHF.

The chain carries TRBV5-1 and TRBJ2-6; D tentatively reads TRBD1 or TRBD2 (5 bases each). Trimming stripped 3 bases from V and 4 bases from J, with 17 bases between. The CDR3 is 17 amino acids. Germline V lookup: CDR1 SGHRS, CDR2 YFSETQ. The CDR3 bases are TGCGCCAGCAGCTCCGGACGGGTAGGGACCGGGGCCAACGTCCTGACTTTC. This codes for CASSSGRVGTGANVLTF.

The chain has TRBV14 and TRBJ2-2; 9 bases fit TRBD2. The V gene end was trimmed by 2 bases and the J gene end by 6 bases; junction bases not matched to a gene: 4. The CDR3 totals 15 residues. Germline CDR1 SGHDN, CDR2 FVKESK. This CDR3 is CASSQRGRASGELFF. DNA for the CDR3: TGTGCCAGCAGCCAACGCGGGAGGGCCTCCGGGGAGCTGTTTTTT.

Concerning this clone itself: This sample also contains other DNA sequences that code for the same CDR3. This chain uses TRBV29-1 with TRBJ1-1, with D uncertain. CDR3 length: 13 amino acids. V shed 4 bases and J shed 0 bases, with 9 bases lying between them. Germline V CDR1 and CDR2: SQVTM, ANQGSEA. CDR3 sequence reads: CSVGRVMNTEAFF. CDR3 nucleotide sequence: TGCAGCGTTGGGCGAGTTATGAACACTGAAGCTTTCTTT.

The chain carries TRBV29-1 and TRBJ1-1; D ambiguous. CDR1 and CDR2 from the germline V gene are SQVTM and ANQGSEA. With 4 bases removed from V and 0 bases from J, the gap between germline ends came to 15 bases. The CDR3 has 15 residues. CDR3 amino acids: CSVVGLGRMNTEAFF. Here the CDR3 DNA reads TGCAGCGTTGTGGGGTTGGGTCGGATGAACACTGAAGCTTTCTTT.

The J gene is TRBJ2-1, the V gene TRBV11-2; D not resolved. Trimming left V 4 bases short and J 4 bases short, with 17 bases between. Germline-derived CDR1 and CDR2 are SGHAT and FQNNGV. CDR3 length equals 16 residues. The CDR3 DNA is TGTGCCAGCAGCTCAGAGAGCGCGGTCCAGTACAATGAGCAGTTCTTC. Protein sequence: CASSSESAVQYNEQFF.

This clone was detected only once. The chain couples TRBV6-1 to TRBJ1-5; unclear D gene. The germline V and J ends were trimmed by 4 bases and 0 bases, with 13 bases remaining between them. Germline CDR1 is MNHNS and CDR2 is SASEGT. CDR3 size: 16 residues. This CDR3 is CASSGEVRNSNQPQHF. As DNA, the CDR3 is TGTGCCAGCAGTGGTGAAGTCCGGAATAGCAATCAGCCCCAGCATTTT.